This T cell receptor (beta chain) was captured in a study of cytomegalovirus exposure and HLA in healthy donors. The CDR3 runs to 15 residues. Germline V gene lookup returns CDR1 MDHEN and CDR2 SYDVKM. V trimming: 2 bases; J trimming: 6 bases; junction bases outside the gene matches: 7. On this clone: Its cognate antigen is unknown.

This PCR relied on a set of 60 Vbeta primers and 13 Jbeta primers. The protocol was immunoSEQ multiplex PCR, while the TCRdb copy is restricted to in-frame clones and leaves out a portion. The sample carries under 250,000 clones, roughly 84% recorded once. Whole-study findings and limits: High specificity and sensitivity for cytomegalovirus status were reported for the classifier. In a later analysis, TCR beta V- and J-gene trimming showed a link to a missense DCLRE1C variant. The study labeled approximately 150 TCR beta chains cytomegalovirus-associated. A few chains tied to CMV proved CMV antigen-specific in vitro.

This TCR came from a man between 50 and 59 years old in good health and CMV-seronegative. Sequenced sample: PBMCs. The chain couples TRBV28 to TRBJ1-5, with TRBD1 matching 7 bases. The DNA for the CDR3 is TGTGCCAGCAGTTTAAAAAGGACAGGACCTCAGCCCCAGCATTTT. Translating gives CASSLKRTGPQPQHF.